The rows below give T cell receptor beta chains drawn from one sample of a study of cytomegalovirus exposure and HLA in healthy donors. TCRdb's table, derived via immunoSEQ multiplex PCR, lists solely in-frame clones and lacks some. Of some 110,000 clones listed, about 76% are singletons. Sequencing was carried out using PBMCs. The receptors here all came from a man aged 25 to 40 in good health and CMV-seropositive. Both conserved end residues are trimmed from each CDR3.

j_call cdr3_length v_call cdr3_aa
TRBJ2-3 14 TRBV7-3 ASSLRSGGAADTQY
TRBJ2-5 13 TRBV6-5 ASGRIAGGQETQY
TRBJ1-2 13 TRBV5-1 ASSPGQGANYGYT
TRBJ2-2 14 TRBV19 ASSIEGSGGAGELF
TRBJ2-2 14 TRBV9 ASSARGTPNTGELF
TRBJ2-3 11 TRBV5-6 ASSPGGTDTQY
TRBJ1-2 13 TRBV9 ASSVGTGAHYGYT
TRBJ2-1 16 TRBV9 ASSVAGGGGGGRHEQF
TRBJ1-1 12 TRBV10-2 ASSVGGAGTEAF
TRBJ2-5 14 TRBV11-2 ASSIPGTGLGETQY
TRBJ2-5 13 TRBV27 ASSIQGRGQETQY
TRBJ2-7 11 TRBV30 AWSVARSYEQY
TRBJ1-1 10 TRBV29-1 SAGQDGTEAF
TRBJ2-1 15 TRBV10-1 ASSESTSGGAGYEQF
TRBJ1-1 13 TRBV5-4 ASSLDAGGGTEAF
TRBJ1-2 12 TRBV6-5 ASSSPGKDYGYT
TRBJ2-5 11 TRBV6-4 ASSESGGETQY
TRBJ2-7 11 TRBV2 ASSVQGGYEQY
TRBJ2-5 16 TRBV4-1 ASSPRASGGPWGETQY
TRBJ2-3 13 TRBV29-1 SVEDQRLAGDTQY
TRBJ1-6 11 TRBV5-1 ASSDQGSTPLH
TRBJ2-2 14 TRBV5-1 ASSLAGGVGTGELF
TRBJ1-2 14 TRBV2 ASSDGQGDRGNGYT
TRBJ2-3 14 TRBV15 ATSRGLTGPTDTQY
TRBJ1-5 13 TRBV9 ASSVGRGRDQPQH
TRBJ1-4 12 TRBV6-5 ASSLGQVAEKLF
TRBJ1-2 12 TRBV30 AWSVRRVNYGYT
TRBJ1-2 16 TRBV7-9 ASSLVWDTSPPLYGYT
TRBJ1-1 11 TRBV4-2 ASSQDRQGGAF
TRBJ2-3 13 TRBV11-2 ASRVGAGGRDTQY
TRBJ2-4 13 TRBV15 ATSRDREGKNIQY
TRBJ1-5 15 TRBV7-2 ASSTGTGGIWNQPQH
TRBJ1-2 14 TRBV4-3 ASSQDHGGAHYGYT
TRBJ1-1 11 TRBV7-9 ASSLDMNTEAF
TRBJ2-3 13 TRBV19 ASSLDRGSTDTQY
TRBJ1-1 13 TRBV2 ASTSEGQGATEAF
TRBJ1-5 12 TRBV5-5 ASSLGPGNQPQH
TRBJ2-2 14 TRBV9 ASSVSTGGVGGELF
TRBJ1-5 14 TRBV4-1 ASSQGAGQPNQPQH
TRBJ2-1 13 TRBV4-3 ASSDRDRDYNEQF
TRBJ1-2 12 TRBV7-9 ASSPDRGWYGYT
. 12 TRBV4-3 ASSRRDRPYEQY
TRBJ1-2 10 TRBV28 ASVGQNYGYT
TRBJ2-1 11 TRBV5-6 ASSLPADYEQF
TRBJ2-5 12 TRBV28 ASRVAGGRETQY